This T cell receptor (beta chain) is drawn from a study of T cell repertoires in cytomegalovirus infection. Study-wide background: Matching HLA type and CMV infection were both indicated by public TCR beta signatures.

This clonotype has ten or more counts. Its target is not known. CDR3 size: 16 residues. Germline CDR1 and CDR2: SGHVS and FQNEAQ. Unmatched junction bases numbered 4, after V lost 2 bases and J lost 1 base. TCRdb analysed the reads with MiXCR anew, one entry per CDR3 protein. The repertoire holds about a million distinct CDR3 sequences, with around 30% as singletons. The receptor comes from a human donor in good health (CMV status not recorded). Some clones in this sample may be carry-over from other donors' samples. Sequenced material: cultured CD8+ T cells from PBMCs, taken from culture after CMV antigen stimulation. This chain links TRBV7-8 with TRBJ1-1, with 10 bases aligning to TRBD1. DNA of the CDR3: TGTGCCAGCAGCTTAAGTGGGACAGGGGCGAACACTGAAGCTTTCTTT. This translates into CASSLSGTGANTEAFF.